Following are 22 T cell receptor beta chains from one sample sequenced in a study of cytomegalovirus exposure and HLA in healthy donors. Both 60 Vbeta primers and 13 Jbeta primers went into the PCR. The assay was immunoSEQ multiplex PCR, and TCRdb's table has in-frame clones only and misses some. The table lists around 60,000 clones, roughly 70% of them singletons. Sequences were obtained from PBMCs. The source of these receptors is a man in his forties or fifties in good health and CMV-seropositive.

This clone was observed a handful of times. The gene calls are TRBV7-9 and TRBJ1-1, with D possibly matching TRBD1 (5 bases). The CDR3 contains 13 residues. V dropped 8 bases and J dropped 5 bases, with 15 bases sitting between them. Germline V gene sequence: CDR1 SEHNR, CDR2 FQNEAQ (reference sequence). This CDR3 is CASRRGSETEAFF. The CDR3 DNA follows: TGTGCCAGCCGGCGGGGGTCGGAAACTGAAGCTTTCTTT.

The CDR3 sequence: CASSDEGGELFF. The CDR3 DNA sequence: TGTGCCAGCAGCGACGAGGGCGGGGAGCTGTTTTTT. The chain is built from TRBV9 and TRBJ2-2, with a possible D match to TRBD2 (5 bases). Trimming pared 3 bases from V and 7 bases from J, leaving 7 bases between. The CDR3 loop spans 12 amino acids. Germline loops: CDR1 SGDLS, CDR2 YYNGEE. The variable domain in full, with the rest retrieved from reference TRBV9 and TRBJ2-2, is DSGVTQTPKHLITATGQRVTLRCSPRSGDLSVYWYQQSLDQGLQFLIQYYNGEERAKGNILERFSAQQFPDLHSELNLSSLELGDSALYFCASSDEGGELFFGEGSRLTVL.

The DNA of the CDR3 is TGTGCCAGCAGTAAACCCGGGACAGGGGACCCAATACTCTACTTC. Amino acids: CASSKPGTGDPILYF. The genes are TRBV6-5 and TRBJ2-7, with 10 bases aligning to TRBD1. The junction had 17 bases not matched to a gene; V was cut back by 5 bases and J by 13 bases. CDR1 and CDR2 (germline): MNHEY, SVGAGI. The CDR3 sequence is 15 residues long.

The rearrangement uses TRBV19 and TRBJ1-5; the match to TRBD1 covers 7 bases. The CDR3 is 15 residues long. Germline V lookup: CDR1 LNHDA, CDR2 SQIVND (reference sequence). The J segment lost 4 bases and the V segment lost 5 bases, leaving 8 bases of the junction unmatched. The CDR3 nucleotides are TGTGCCAGTAGTGGGAAACAGGGGCCGAATCAGCCCCAGCATTTT. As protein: CASSGKQGPNQPQHF.

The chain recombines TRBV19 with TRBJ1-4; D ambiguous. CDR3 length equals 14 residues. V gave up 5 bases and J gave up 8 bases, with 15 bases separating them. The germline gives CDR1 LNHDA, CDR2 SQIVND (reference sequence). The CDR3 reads CASSRAGRPEKLFF. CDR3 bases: TGTGCCAGTAGTCGAGCTGGGAGGCCAGAAAAACTGTTTTTT.

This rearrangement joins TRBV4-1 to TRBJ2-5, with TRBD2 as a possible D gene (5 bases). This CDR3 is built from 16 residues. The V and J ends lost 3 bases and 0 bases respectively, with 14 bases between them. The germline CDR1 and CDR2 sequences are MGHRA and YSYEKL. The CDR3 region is CASSHPRDGNQETQYF. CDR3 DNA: TGCGCCAGCAGCCACCCCCGCGACGGGAACCAAGAGACCCAGTACTTC.

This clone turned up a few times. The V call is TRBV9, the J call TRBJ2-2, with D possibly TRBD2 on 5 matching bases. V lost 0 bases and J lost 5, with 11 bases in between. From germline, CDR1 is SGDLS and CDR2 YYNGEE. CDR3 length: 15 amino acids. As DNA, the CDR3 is TGTGCCAGCAGCGTAGCTCTCGAGGGAACCGGGGAGCTGTTTTTT. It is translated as CASSVALEGTGELFF.

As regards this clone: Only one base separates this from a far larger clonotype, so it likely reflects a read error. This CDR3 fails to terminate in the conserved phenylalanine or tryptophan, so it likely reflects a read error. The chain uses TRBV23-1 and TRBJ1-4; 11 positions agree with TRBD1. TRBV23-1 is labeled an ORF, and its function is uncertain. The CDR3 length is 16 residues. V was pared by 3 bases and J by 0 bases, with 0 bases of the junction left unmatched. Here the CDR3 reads CASSQGQGATNEKLFV. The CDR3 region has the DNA TGCGCCAGCAGTCAGGGACAGGGGGCAACTAATGAAAAACTGTTTGTT.

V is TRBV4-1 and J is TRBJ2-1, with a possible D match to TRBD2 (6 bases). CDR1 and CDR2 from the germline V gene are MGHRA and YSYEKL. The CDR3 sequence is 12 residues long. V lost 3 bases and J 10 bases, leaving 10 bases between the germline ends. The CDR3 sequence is CASSQLANEQFF. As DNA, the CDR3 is TGCGCCAGCAGCCAGCTAGCGAACGAGCAGTTCTTC.

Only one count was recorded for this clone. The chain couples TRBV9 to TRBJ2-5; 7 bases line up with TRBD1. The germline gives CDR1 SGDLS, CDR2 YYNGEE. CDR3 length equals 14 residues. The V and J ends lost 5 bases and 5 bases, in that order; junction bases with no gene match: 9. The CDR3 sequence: CASSAGTAGETQYF. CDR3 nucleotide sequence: TGTGCCAGCAGTGCAGGGACAGCTGGGGAGACCCAGTACTTC.

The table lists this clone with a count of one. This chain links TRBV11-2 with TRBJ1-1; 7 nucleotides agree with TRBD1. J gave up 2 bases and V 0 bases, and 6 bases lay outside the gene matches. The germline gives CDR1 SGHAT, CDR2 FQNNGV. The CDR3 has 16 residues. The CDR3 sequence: CASSLDLTGTNTEAFF. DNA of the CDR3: TGTGCCAGCAGCTTAGATCTGACAGGGACCAACACTGAAGCTTTCTTT. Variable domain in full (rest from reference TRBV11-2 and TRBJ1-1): EAGVAQSPRYKIIEKRQSVAFWCNPISGHATLYWYQQILGQGPKLLIQFQNNGVVDDSQLPKDRFSAERLKGVDSTLKIQPAKLEDSAVYLCASSLDLTGTNTEAFFGQGTRLTVV.

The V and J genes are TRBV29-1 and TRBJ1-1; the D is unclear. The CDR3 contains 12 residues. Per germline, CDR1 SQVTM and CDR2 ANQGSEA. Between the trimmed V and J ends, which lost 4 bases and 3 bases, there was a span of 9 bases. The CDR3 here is CSVGLPYTEAFF. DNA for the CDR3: TGCAGCGTTGGTCTTCCCTACACTGAAGCTTTCTTT.

This chain's CDR3 is CASSVGLAGSNTGELFF. The CDR3 coding sequence is TGTGCCAGCAGTGTGGGGCTAGCGGGATCCAACACCGGGGAGCTGTTTTTT. The genes are TRBV7-6 and TRBJ2-2, with 9 positions matching TRBD2. CDR3 size: 17 residues. Germline V gene sequence: CDR1 SGHVS, CDR2 FNYEAQ. The trim removed 6 bases at V and 2 bases at J, leaving 10 bases unmatched.

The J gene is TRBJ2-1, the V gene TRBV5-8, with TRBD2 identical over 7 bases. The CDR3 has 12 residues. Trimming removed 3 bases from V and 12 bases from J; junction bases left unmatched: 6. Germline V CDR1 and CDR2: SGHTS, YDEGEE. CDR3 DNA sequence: TGTGCCAGCAGCTCAGGACTAGTTACGCAGTTCTTC. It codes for CASSSGLVTQFF. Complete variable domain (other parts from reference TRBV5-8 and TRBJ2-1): EAGVTQSPTHLIKTRGQQATLRCSPISGHTSVYWYQQALGLGLQFLLWYDEGEERNRGNFPPRFSGRQFPNYSSELNVNALELEDSALYLCASSSGLVTQFFGPGTRLTVL.

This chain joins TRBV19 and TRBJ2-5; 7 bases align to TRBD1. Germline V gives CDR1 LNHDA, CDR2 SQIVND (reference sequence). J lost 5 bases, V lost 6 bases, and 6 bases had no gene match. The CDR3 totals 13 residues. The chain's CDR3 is CASSPVRGETQYF. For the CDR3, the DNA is TGTGCCAGTAGCCCCGTCAGGGGGGAGACCCAGTACTTC.

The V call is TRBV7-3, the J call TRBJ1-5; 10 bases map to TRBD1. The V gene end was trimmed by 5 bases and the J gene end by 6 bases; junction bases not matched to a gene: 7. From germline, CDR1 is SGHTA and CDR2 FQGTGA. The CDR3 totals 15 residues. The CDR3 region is CASSTPGQGTQPQHF. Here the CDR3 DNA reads TGTGCCAGCAGCACGCCGGGACAGGGGACTCAGCCCCAGCATTTT.

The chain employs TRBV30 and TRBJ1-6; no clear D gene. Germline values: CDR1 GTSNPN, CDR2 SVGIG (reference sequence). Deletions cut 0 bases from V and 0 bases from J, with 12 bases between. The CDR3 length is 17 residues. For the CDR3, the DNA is TGTGCCTGGAGTGTACGGGTAGGCAGCTCCTATAATTCACCCCTCCACTTT. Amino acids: CAWSVRVGSSYNSPLHF.

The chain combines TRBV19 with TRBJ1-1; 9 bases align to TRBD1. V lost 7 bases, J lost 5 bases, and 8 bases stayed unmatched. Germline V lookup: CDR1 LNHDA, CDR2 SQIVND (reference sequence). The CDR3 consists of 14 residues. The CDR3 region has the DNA TGTGCCAGTAACGAACAGGGGGCGGGAACTGAAGCTTTCTTT. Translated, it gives CASNEQGAGTEAFF.

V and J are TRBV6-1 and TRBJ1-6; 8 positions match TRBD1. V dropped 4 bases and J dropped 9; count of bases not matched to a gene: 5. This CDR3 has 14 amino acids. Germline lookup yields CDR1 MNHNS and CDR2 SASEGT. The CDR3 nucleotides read TGTGCCAGCAGTGTGGACAGGGTGGGTTCACCCCTCCACTTT. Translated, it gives CASSVDRVGSPLHF.

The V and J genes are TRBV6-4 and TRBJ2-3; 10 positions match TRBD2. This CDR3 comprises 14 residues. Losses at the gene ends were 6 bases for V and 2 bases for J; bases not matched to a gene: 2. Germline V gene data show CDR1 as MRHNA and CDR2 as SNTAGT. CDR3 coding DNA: TGTGCCAGCAGACTAGCGGGACCCACAGATACGCAGTATTTT. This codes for CASRLAGPTDTQYF.

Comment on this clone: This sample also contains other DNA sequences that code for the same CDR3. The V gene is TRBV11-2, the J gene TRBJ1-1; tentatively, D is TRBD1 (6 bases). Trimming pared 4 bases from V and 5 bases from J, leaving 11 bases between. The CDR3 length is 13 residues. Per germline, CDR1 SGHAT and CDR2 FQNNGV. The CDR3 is CASSSRQGTEAFF. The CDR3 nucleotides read TGTGCCAGCAGCTCGAGGCAGGGGACTGAAGCTTTCTTT.

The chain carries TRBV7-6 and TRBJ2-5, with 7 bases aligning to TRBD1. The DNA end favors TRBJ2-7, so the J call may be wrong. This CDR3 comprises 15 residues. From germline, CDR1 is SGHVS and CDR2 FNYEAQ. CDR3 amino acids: CASSSRDSKSYEQYF. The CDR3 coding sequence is TGTGCCAGCAGCTCTCGGGACAGTAAAAGCTACGAGCAGTACTTC.